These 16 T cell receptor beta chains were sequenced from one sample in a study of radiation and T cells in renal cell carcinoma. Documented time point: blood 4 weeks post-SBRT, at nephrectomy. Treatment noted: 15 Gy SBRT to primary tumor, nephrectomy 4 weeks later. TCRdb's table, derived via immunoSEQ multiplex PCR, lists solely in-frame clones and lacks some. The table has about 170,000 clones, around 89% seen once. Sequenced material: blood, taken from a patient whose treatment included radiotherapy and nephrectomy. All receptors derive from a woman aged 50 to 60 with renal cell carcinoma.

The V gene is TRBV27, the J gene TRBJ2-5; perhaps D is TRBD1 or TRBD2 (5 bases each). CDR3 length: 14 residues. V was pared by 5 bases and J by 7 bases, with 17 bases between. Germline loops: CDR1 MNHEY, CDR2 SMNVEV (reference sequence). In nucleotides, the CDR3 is TGTGCCAGCAGTCCTAGCCCCGGCCAGGGGACCCAGTACTTC. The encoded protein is CASSPSPGQGTQYF.

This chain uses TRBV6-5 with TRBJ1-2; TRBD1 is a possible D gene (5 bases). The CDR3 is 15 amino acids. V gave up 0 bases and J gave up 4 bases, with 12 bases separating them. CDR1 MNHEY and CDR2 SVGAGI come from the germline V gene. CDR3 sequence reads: CASSYSEGFSYGYTF. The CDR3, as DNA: TGTGCCAGCAGTTACTCGGAGGGGTTCTCCTATGGCTACACCTTC.

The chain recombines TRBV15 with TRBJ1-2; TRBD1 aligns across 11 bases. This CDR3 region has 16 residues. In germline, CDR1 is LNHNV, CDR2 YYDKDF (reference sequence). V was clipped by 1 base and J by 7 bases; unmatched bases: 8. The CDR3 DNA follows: TGTGCCACCAGCAGAGTTTCGGGACAGGGGGACTTTGGCTACACCTTC. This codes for CATSRVSGQGDFGYTF.

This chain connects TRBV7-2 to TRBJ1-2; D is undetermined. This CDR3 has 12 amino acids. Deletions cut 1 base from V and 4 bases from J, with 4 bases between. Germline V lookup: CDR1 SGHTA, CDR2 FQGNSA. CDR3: CASSLGRYGYTF. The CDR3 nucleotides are TGTGCCAGCAGCTTAGGTCGCTATGGCTACACCTTC. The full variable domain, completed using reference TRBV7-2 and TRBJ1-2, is GAGVSQSPSNKVTEKGKDVELRCDPISGHTALYWYRQSLGQGLEFLIYFQGNSAPDKSGLPSDRFSAERTGGSVSTLTIQRTQQEDSAVYLCASSLGRYGYTFGSGTRLTVV.

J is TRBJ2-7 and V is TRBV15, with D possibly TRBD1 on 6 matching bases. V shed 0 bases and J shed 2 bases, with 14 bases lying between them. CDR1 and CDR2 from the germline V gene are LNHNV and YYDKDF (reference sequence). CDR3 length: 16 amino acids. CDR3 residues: CATSRDLGAGAYEQYF. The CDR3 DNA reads TGTGCCACCAGCAGAGATTTGGGAGCAGGGGCCTACGAGCAGTACTTC.

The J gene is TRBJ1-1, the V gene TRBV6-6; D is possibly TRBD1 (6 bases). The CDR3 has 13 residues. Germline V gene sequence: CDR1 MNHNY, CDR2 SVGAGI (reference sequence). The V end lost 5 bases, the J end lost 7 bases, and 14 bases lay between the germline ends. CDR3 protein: CASSPEGVGEAFF. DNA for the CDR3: TGTGCCAGCAGTCCCGAGGGGGTTGGTGAAGCTTTCTTT.

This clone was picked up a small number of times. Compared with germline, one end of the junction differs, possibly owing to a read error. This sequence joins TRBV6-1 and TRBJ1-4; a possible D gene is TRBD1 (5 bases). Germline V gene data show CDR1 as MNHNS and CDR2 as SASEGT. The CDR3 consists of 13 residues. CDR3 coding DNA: TGTGCCAGCAGTGGGGGACCTAAAGAAAAACTGTTTTTT. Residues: CASSGGPKEKLFF.

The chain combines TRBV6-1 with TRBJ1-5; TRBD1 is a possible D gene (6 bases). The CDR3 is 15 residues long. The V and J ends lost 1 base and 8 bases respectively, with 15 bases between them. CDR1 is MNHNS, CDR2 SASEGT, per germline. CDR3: CASSEVGGAGEPQHF. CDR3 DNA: TGTGCCAGCAGTGAAGTAGGGGGGGCCGGAGAGCCCCAGCATTTT.

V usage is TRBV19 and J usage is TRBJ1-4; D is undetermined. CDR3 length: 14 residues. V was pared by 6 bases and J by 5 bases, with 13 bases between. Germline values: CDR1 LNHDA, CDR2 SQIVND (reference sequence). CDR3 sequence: CASSPLLSNEKLFF. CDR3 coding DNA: TGTGCCAGTAGCCCATTACTATCGAATGAAAAACTGTTTTTT. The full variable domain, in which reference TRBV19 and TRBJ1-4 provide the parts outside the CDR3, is DGGITQSPKYLFRKEGQNVTLSCEQNLNHDAMYWYRQDPGQGLRLIYYSQIVNDFQKGDIAEGYSVSREKKESFPLTVTSAQKNPTAFYLCASSPLLSNEKLFFGSGTQLSVL.

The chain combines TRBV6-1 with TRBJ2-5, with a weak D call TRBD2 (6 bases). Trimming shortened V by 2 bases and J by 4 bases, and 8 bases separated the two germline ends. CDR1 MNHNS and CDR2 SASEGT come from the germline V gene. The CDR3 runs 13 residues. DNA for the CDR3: TGTGCCAGCAGTGAACCGGGGGTAGAGACCCAGTACTTC. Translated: CASSEPGVETQYF.

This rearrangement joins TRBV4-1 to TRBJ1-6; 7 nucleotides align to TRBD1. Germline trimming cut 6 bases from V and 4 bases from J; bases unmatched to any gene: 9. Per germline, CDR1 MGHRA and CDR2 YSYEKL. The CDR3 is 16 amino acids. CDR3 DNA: TGCGCCAGCAGACTCGACGGGACAGTTTATAATTCACCCCTCCACTTT. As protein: CASRLDGTVYNSPLHF.

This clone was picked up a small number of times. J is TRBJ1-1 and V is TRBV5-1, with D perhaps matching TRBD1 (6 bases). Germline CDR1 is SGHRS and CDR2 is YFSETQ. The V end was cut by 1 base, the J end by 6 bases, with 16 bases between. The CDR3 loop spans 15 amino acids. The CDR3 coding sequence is TGCGCCAGCAGCTTGAACGGACAGCGAAATTCTGAAGCTTTCTTT. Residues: CASSLNGQRNSEAFF.

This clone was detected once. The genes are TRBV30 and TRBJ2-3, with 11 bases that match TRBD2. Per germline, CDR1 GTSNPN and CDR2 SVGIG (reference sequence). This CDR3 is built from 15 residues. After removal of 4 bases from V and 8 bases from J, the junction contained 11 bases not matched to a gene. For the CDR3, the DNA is TGTGCCTGGACCCTCGGACTAGCGGGCCCAGGTACGCAGTATTTT. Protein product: CAWTLGLAGPGTQYF. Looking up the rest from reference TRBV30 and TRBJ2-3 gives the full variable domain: SQTIHQWPATLVQPVGSPLSLECTVEGTSNPNLYWYRQAAGRGLQLLFYSVGIGQISSEVPQNLSASRPQDRQFILSSKKLLLSDSGFYLCAWTLGLAGPGTQYFGPGTRLTVL.

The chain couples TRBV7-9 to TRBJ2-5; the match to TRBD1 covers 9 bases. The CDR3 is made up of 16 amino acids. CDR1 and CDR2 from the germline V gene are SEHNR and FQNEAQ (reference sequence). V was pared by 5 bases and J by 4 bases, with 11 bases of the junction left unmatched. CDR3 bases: TGTGCCAGCAGCCGAGGGGGACAGGGAGCGGGAGAGACCCAGTACTTC. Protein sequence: CASSRGGQGAGETQYF.

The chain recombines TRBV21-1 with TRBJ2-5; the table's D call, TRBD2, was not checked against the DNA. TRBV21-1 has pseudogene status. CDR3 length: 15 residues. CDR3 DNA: TGTGCCAGCAGCAAAGAGGGGAGGGGCCAAGAGACCCAGTACTTC. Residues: CASSKEGRGQETQYF.

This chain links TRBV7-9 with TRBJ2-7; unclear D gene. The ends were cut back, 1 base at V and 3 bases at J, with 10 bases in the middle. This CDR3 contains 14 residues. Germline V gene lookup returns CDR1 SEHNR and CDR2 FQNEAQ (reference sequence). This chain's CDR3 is CASSLEGRSYEQYF. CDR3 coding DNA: TGTGCCAGCAGCTTAGAGGGCAGGAGCTACGAGCAGTACTTC.